This T cell receptor beta chain was retrieved from a study of cytomegalovirus exposure and HLA in healthy donors. PCR amplification relied on 60 Vbeta primers (plus 13 Jbeta primers). The protocol was immunoSEQ multiplex PCR, while the TCRdb copy is restricted to in-frame clones and leaves out a portion. The table lists about 120,000 clones, approximately 80% of them singletons, with around 1.4% in the top ten. Trimming stripped 0 bases from V and 2 bases from J, with 10 bases between. The CDR3 is 15 amino acids. CDR1 is LGHNA, CDR2 YSLEER, per germline. Sequencing used PBMCs. The sequence came from a woman younger than 35 in good health and CMV-seronegative. This chain connects TRBV4-3 to TRBJ1-2; D is ambiguous. The CDR3 loop is CASSQDVASNYGYTF. In DNA, the CDR3 is TGCGCCAGCAGCCAAGATGTAGCTTCGAACTATGGCTACACCTTC.